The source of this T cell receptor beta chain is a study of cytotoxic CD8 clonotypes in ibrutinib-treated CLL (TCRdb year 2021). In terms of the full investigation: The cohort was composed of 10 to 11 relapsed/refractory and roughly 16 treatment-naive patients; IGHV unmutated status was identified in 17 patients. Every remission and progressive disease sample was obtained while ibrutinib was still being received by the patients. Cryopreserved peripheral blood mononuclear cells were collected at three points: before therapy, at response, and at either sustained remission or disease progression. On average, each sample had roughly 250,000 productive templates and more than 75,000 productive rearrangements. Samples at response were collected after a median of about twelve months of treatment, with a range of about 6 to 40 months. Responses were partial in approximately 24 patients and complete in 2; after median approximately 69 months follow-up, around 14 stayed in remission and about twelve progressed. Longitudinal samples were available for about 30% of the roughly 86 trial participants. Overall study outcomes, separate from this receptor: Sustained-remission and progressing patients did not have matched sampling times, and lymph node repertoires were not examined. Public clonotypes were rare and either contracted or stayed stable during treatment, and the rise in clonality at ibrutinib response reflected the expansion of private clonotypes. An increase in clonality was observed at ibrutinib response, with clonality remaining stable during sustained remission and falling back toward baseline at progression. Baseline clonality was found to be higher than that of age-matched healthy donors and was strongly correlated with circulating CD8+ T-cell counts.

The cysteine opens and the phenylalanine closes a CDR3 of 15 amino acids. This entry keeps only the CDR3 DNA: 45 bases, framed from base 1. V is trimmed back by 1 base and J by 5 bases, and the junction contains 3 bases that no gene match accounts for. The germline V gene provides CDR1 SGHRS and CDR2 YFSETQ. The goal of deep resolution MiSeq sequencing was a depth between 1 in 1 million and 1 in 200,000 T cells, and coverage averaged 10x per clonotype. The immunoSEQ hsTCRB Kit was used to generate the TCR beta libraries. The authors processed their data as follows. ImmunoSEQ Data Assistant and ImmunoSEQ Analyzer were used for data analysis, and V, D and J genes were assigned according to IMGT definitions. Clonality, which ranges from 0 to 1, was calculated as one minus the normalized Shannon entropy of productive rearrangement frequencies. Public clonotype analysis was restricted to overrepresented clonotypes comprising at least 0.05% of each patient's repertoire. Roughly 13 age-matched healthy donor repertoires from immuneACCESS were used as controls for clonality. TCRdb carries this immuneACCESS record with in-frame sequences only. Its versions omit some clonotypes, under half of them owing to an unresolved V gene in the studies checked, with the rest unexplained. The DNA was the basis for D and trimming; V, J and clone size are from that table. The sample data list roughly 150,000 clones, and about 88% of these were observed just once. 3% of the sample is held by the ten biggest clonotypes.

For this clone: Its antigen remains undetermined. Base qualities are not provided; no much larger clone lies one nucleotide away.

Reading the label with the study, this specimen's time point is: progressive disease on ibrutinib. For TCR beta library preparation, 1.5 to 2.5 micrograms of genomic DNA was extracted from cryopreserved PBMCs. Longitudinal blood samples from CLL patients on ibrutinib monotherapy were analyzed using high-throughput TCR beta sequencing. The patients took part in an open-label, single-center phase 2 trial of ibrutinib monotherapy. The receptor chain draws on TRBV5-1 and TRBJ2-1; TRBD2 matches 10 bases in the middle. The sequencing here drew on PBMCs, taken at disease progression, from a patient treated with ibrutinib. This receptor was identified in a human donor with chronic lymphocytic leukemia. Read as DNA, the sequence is TGCGCCAGCAGCTTGATTGGACTAGCGGACAATGAGCAGTTCTTC. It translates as CASSLIGLADNEQFF.